The 8 T cell receptor beta chains below were found in one sample sequenced in a study of T cells in localized non-small cell lung cancer. TCRdb's table, derived via immunoSEQ multiplex PCR, lists solely in-frame clones and lacks some. This table has 50,000 to 75,000 clones, approximately 91% appearing once. Sequencing used peripheral blood, obtained before any cancer treatment. The receptors come from a man aged 40-75 years with stage I lung adenocarcinoma.

The rearrangement joins TRBV21-1 to TRBJ1-2; whether TRBD1, the table's D call, matches the DNA was not checked. TRBV21-1 is designated a pseudogene. This CDR3 has 13 residues. This chain's CDR3 is CASSSTGDYGYTF. The CDR3 nucleotides read TGTGCCAGCAGCTCGACAGGCGACTATGGCTACACCTTC.

This chain connects TRBV2 to TRBJ2-1; TRBD2 aligns across 7 bases. V gave up 4 bases and J gave up 0 bases; unmatched junction bases: 0. In germline, CDR1 is SNHLY, CDR2 FYNNEI. The CDR3 spans 14 residues. Here the CDR3 reads CASSGEGSYNEQFF. The CDR3 nucleotides are TGTGCCAGCAGTGGGGAGGGCTCCTACAATGAGCAGTTCTTC.

In regard to this clone: Other DNA variants within this sample encode the same CDR3. The chain uses TRBV5-1 and TRBJ2-2; D ambiguous. The V end lost 3 bases, the J end lost 0 bases, and 6 bases lay between the germline ends. Germline CDR1 is SGHRS and CDR2 is YFSETQ. The CDR3 has 14 residues. Here the CDR3 reads CASSSDTNTGELFF. The DNA of the CDR3 is TGCGCCAGCAGCTCAGACACGAACACCGGGGAGCTGTTTTTT.

This chain links TRBV29-1 with TRBJ1-4, with a possible D match to TRBD1 (5 bases). CDR3 length equals 12 residues. V gave up 8 bases and J gave up 7 bases, with 14 bases separating them. CDR1 and CDR2 (germline): SQVTM, ANQGSEA. DNA of the CDR3: TGCAGCTTAAGTACAGGCGGTGAAAAACTGTTTTTT. It encodes CSLSTGGEKLFF.

V usage is TRBV16 and J usage is TRBJ1-5, with D perhaps matching TRBD1 (6 bases). The length of the CDR3 is 17 residues. The germline CDR1 and CDR2 sequences are KGHSY and FQNENV. The germline V and J ends were trimmed by 0 bases and 9 bases, with 21 bases remaining between them. The DNA for the CDR3 is TGTGCCAGCAGCCAATCGGGGGACAAGGAGATAGGTCGGCCCCAGCATTTT. Its protein is CASSQSGDKEIGRPQHF.

The chain joins TRBV30 to TRBJ1-5; TRBD1 is a possible D gene (5 bases). In germline, CDR1 is GTSNPN, CDR2 SVGIG (reference sequence). Trimming cost V 2 bases and J 3 bases, with 11 bases left between them. The CDR3 is made up of 14 amino acids. This CDR3 reads CAWSTGINNQPQHF. As DNA, the CDR3 is TGTGCCTGGAGTACAGGTATAAACAATCAGCCCCAGCATTTT.

The CDR3 coding sequence is TGTGCCAGCAGCCCCGAGACTAGCGGGGGAATGGGAGATACGCAGTATTTT. Protein: CASSPETSGGMGDTQYF. V usage is TRBV7-9 and J usage is TRBJ2-3; 12 nucleotides line up with TRBD2. The CDR3 runs 17 residues. The germline gives CDR1 SEHNR, CDR2 FQNEAQ (reference sequence). With 5 bases clipped from V and 5 bases from J, the junction kept 11 bases outside the gene matches.

The chain joins TRBV11-3 to TRBJ2-5, with D perhaps TRBD2 (6 bases). Trimming took off 3 bases at V and 1 base at J, with 15 bases between the two ends. The CDR3 extends over 16 amino acids. Germline CDR1 and CDR2: SGHNT and YENEEA. The CDR3 protein is CASSLYSGRRQETQYF. The CDR3 nucleotides are TGTGCCAGCAGCTTGTATAGCGGCAGACGCCAAGAGACCCAGTACTTC.